This T cell receptor beta chain emerged from a study of immune heterogeneity within non-small cell lung tumors. Study overall: Of the tumors, 4 were squamous cell, some eleven non-squamous, and 1 not otherwise specified. The study's findings and limits: Recurring identical dominant CDR3 beta clonotypes were observed across tumor sites within a patient, together with site-unique high-frequency clones. Local T-cell clonality tracked moderately but significantly with local tumor mutational burden, giving an R of approximately 0.3.

There are 14 residues in the CDR3. The germline gives CDR1 DFQATT, CDR2 SNEGSKA (reference sequence). The V and J ends lost 3 bases and 4 bases respectively, with 13 bases between them. Template came from bulk tumor genomic DNA, at around 630 ng per sample. Several spatially distant biopsies were obtained per primary tumor intraoperatively. Patients had untreated, newly diagnosed non-small cell lung cancer and underwent curative surgery. Each donor was a newly diagnosed non-small cell lung cancer patient undergoing surgery with curative intent. In a multiplex PCR, 32 V and 13 J primers amplified TCR beta CDR3. TCRdb re-analysed the multiplex PCR reads in MiXCR, keeping a single row per CDR3 protein. Here the sample spans fewer than 25,000 distinct CDR3 sequences, less than 35% being singletons. On this clonotype itself: What it binds is not known.

The receptor was derived from a man aged 40-55 years with non-small cell lung cancer. The chain recombines TRBV20-1 with TRBJ2-1; D gene unclear. The specimen sequenced was lung tumor tissue. Here the CDR3 reads CSASPMNRYNEQFF. The CDR3 coding sequence is TGCAGTGCTAGTCCCATGAACCGGTACAATGAGCAGTTCTTC.